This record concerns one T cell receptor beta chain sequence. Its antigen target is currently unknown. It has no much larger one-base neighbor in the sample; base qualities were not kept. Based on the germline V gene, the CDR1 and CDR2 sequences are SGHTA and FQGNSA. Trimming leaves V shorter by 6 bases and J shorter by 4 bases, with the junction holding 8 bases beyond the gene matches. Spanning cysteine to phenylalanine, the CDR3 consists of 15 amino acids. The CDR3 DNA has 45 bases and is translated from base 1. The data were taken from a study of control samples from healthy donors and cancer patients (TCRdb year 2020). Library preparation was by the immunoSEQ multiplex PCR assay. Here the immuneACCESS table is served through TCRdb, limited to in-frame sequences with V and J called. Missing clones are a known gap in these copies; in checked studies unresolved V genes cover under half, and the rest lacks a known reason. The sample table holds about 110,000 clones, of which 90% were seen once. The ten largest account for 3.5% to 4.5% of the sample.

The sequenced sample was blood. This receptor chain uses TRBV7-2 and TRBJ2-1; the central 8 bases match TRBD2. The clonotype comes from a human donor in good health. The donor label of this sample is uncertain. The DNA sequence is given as TGTGCCAGCAGTCGAAAGAGCGGGGGTTACAATGAGCAGTTCTTC. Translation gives CASSRKSGGYNEQFF.